One and the same sample provided the 20 T cell receptor beta chains below, sequenced in a study of blood T cell repertoires in COVID-19. TCRdb's table, derived via immunoSEQ multiplex PCR, lists solely in-frame clones and lacks some. The sample shows about 100,000 clones, over 80% of them seen only once. Sequenced material: peripheral blood. The receptors derive from a man aged 45-65 years with active COVID-19.

The chain is built from TRBV6-5 and TRBJ1-1; D is perhaps TRBD1 (5 bases). This CDR3 region has 11 residues. Trimming shortened V by 6 bases and J by 10 bases, and 12 bases separated the two germline ends. From germline, CDR1 is MNHEY and CDR2 SVGAGI. As DNA, the CDR3 is TGTGCCAGCAGGGAGGGACCGCTAGCTTTCTTT. Translated: CASREGPLAFF.

This chain's CDR3 is CATSDSRNQPQHF. CDR3 nucleotide sequence: TGTGCCACCAGTGACAGTCGCAATCAGCCCCAGCATTTT. The V gene is TRBV24-1, the J gene TRBJ1-5; D is undetermined. The CDR3 consists of 13 residues. Looked up from germline, CDR1 is KGHDR and CDR2 is SFDVKD. The V and J ends lost 4 bases and 2 bases respectively, with 5 bases between them.

This clone was found once. The chain uses TRBV20-1 and TRBJ2-1; 9 bases fit TRBD2. This CDR3 contains 16 residues. The J segment lost 4 bases and the V segment lost 3 bases, leaving 10 bases of the junction unmatched. Looked up from germline, CDR1 is DFQATT and CDR2 is SNEGSKA (reference sequence). The CDR3 here is CSASLSSGNPYNEQFF. The CDR3 nucleotides read TGCAGTGCTAGTTTGTCTAGCGGGAACCCTTACAATGAGCAGTTCTTC.

Concerning this clone itself: Other DNA sequences in this sample translate to the same CDR3. V usage is TRBV18 and J usage is TRBJ2-1; 11 bases match TRBD2. CDR1 KGHSH and CDR2 LQKENI come from the germline V gene. The V and J ends lost 3 bases and 0 bases, in that order; junction bases with no gene match: 1. The CDR3 length is 16 residues. CDR3 DNA sequence: TGTGCCAGCTCACCTACTAGCGGGAGCTCCTACAATGAGCAGTTCTTC. It codes for CASSPTSGSSYNEQFF.

The rearrangement joins TRBV11-2 to TRBJ2-4; possibly TRBD2 for D (6 bases). The CDR3 length is 15 residues. Trimming took off 5 bases at V and 6 bases at J, with 17 bases between the two ends. CDR1 and CDR2 from the germline V gene are SGHAT and FQNNGV. The CDR3 DNA sequence: TGTGCCAGCAGCCCAGCGGGTCTAGCAACAAACATTCAGTACTTC. The encoded protein is CASSPAGLATNIQYF. The whole variable domain, filled in from reference TRBV11-2 and TRBJ2-4, reads EAGVAQSPRYKIIEKRQSVAFWCNPISGHATLYWYQQILGQGPKLLIQFQNNGVVDDSQLPKDRFSAERLKGVDSTLKIQPAKLEDSAVYLCASSPAGLATNIQYFGAGTRLSVL.

The J gene is TRBJ2-7, the V gene TRBV5-1, with 11 bases matching TRBD2. The germline V gene encodes CDR1 SGHRS and CDR2 YFSETQ. With V trimmed by 1 base and J by 2 bases, 11 bases remained unmatched. The CDR3 totals 18 residues. The CDR3 region has the DNA TGCGCCAGCAGCTTGTCAGCGACTAGCGGGACCTATGCCTACGAGCAGTACTTC. This gives the protein CASSLSATSGTYAYEQYF.

The V and J genes are TRBV3-1 (or the pseudogene TRBV3-2) and TRBJ2-7; the D gene is possibly TRBD2 (8 bases). This CDR3 region has 13 residues. Germline values: CDR1 LGHDT, CDR2 YNNKEL (reference sequence). V lost 7 bases and J 5 bases, leaving 15 bases between the germline ends. CDR3 DNA sequence: TGTGCCAGCACCCGGGAGGGGGCCCACGAGCAGTACTTC. Its translation is CASTREGAHEQYF.

The CDR3 DNA follows: TGTGCCAGCAGTCTCCAAGGAGGACCATTCTACGAGCAGTACTTC. Translation gives CASSLQGGPFYEQYF. The V gene is TRBV27, the J gene TRBJ2-7; possibly TRBD2 for D (5 bases). Germline CDR1 and CDR2: MNHEY and SMNVEV (reference sequence). V was trimmed by 5 bases and J by 3 bases, leaving 17 bases between them. CDR3 size: 15 residues.

The rearrangement uses TRBV19 and TRBJ1-2; TRBD1 aligns across 8 bases. Germline-derived CDR1 and CDR2 are LNHDA and SQIVND (reference sequence). Trimming at V came to 4 bases and at J to 2 bases, leaving 3 bases not matched to a gene. This CDR3 has 14 amino acids. CDR3 DNA: TGTGCCAGTAGTACCCAGGGGGCGAACTATGGCTACACCTTC. This sequence encodes CASSTQGANYGYTF. Full variable domain (remainder filled in from reference TRBV19 and TRBJ1-2): DGGITQSPKYLFRKEGQNVTLSCEQNLNHDAMYWYRQDPGQGLRLIYYSQIVNDFQKGDIAEGYSVSREKKESFPLTVTSAQKNPTAFYLCASSTQGANYGYTFGSGTRLTVV.

The chain has TRBV27 and TRBJ2-5; D might be TRBD1 (5 bases). Germline V CDR1 and CDR2: MNHEY, SMNVEV (reference sequence). The CDR3 length is 15 residues. V was pared by 0 bases and J by 1 base, with 9 bases between. The CDR3 coding sequence is TGTGCCAGCAGTTTATCGGGTAGGGGCCAAGAGACCCAGTACTTC. Its translation is CASSLSGRGQETQYF.

V and J are TRBV19 and TRBJ1-5; D may be TRBD1 (5 bases). Trimming stripped 11 bases from V and 3 bases from J, with 26 bases between. Germline V gene data show CDR1 as LNHDA and CDR2 as SQIVND (reference sequence). There are 17 residues in the CDR3. Written as DNA, the CDR3 is TGTGCCGGGACCGGGACGGGAGAGTCAGAAGACAATCAGCCCCAGCATTTT. Its protein is CAGTGTGESEDNQPQHF.

This clone was detected only once. The J gene is TRBJ2-7, the V gene TRBV5-1, with D hard to call. With 5 bases removed from V and 3 bases from J, the gap between germline ends came to 21 bases. The CDR3 has 16 amino acids. From germline, CDR1 is SGHRS and CDR2 YFSETQ. The CDR3 region has the DNA TGCGCCAGCAGGGTCCAGGCGAGTTCCCAAGACTACGAGCAGTACTTC. Residues: CASRVQASSQDYEQYF. The full variable domain, in which reference TRBV5-1 and TRBJ2-7 provide the parts outside the CDR3, is KAGVTQTPRYLIKTRGQQVTLSCSPISGHRSVSWYQQTPGQGLQFLFEYFSETQRNKGNFPGRFSGRQFSNSRSEMNVSTLELGDSALYLCASRVQASSQDYEQYFGPGTRLTVT.

CDR3 region: CASSLKGGGSYNEQFF. Here the CDR3 DNA reads TGTGCCAGCAGTTTAAAGGGGGGGGGCTCCTACAATGAGCAGTTCTTC. This chain links TRBV28 with TRBJ2-1, with D possibly matching TRBD2 (7 bases). The CDR3 is 16 residues long. CDR1 MDHEN and CDR2 SYDVKM come from the germline V gene. Trimming stripped 2 bases from V and 0 bases from J, with 11 bases between.

This chain uses TRBV18 with TRBJ1-6, with a possible D match to TRBD1 (5 bases). The CDR3 is made up of 16 amino acids. V was pared by 2 bases and J by 3 bases, with 11 bases between. The V gene's germline CDR1 is KGHSH and CDR2 LQKENI. In DNA form, the CDR3 reads TGTGCCAGCTCACCAGATCGGGGGATCTATAATTCACCCCTCCACTTT. As protein: CASSPDRGIYNSPLHF. Complete variable domain (other parts from reference TRBV18 and TRBJ1-6): NAGVMQNPRHLVRRRGQEARLRCSPMKGHSHVYWYRQLPEEGLKFMVYLQKENIIDESGMPKERFSAEFPKEGPSILRIQQVVRGDSAAYFCASSPDRGIYNSPLHFGNGTRLTVT.

The V gene is TRBV5-1, the J gene TRBJ2-1, with 9 bases identical to TRBD1. Germline V gene sequence: CDR1 SGHRS, CDR2 YFSETQ. The V gene end was trimmed by 2 bases and the J gene end by 8 bases; junction bases not matched to a gene: 8. CDR3 size: 15 residues. The CDR3: CASSLTGGRGDEQFF. For the CDR3, the DNA is TGCGCCAGCAGCTTAACAGGGGGCCGGGGAGATGAGCAGTTCTTC.

V is TRBV2 and J is TRBJ2-2; D possibly corresponds to TRBD2 (6 bases). V was trimmed by 4 bases and J by 7 bases, leaving 22 bases between them. The CDR3 is 17 amino acids. The germline gives CDR1 SNHLY, CDR2 FYNNEI. The CDR3 nucleotides are TGTGCCAGCAGTGTAATCCGTTATGGGGGGATTAACGGGGAGCTGTTTTTT. This codes for CASSVIRYGGINGELFF. Full variable domain (remainder filled in from reference TRBV2 and TRBJ2-2): EPEVTQTPSHQVTQMGQEVILRCVPISNHLYFYWYRQILGQKVEFLVSFYNNEISEKSEIFDDQFSVERPDGSNFTLKIRSTKLEDSAMYFCASSVIRYGGINGELFFGEGSRLTVL.

This chain uses TRBV11-3 with TRBJ2-7; D not certain. Germline V gives CDR1 SGHNT, CDR2 YENEEA. The length of the CDR3 is 13 residues. V shed 1 base and J shed 3 bases, with 7 bases lying between them. This CDR3 reads CASSLVADYEQYF. The CDR3 DNA reads TGTGCCAGCAGCTTAGTGGCGGACTACGAGCAGTACTTC.

This chain links TRBV30 with TRBJ1-2, with TRBD1 matching over 9 bases. Germline trimming cut 2 bases from V and 6 bases from J; bases unmatched to any gene: 13. The CDR3 is 16 residues long. Germline V gives CDR1 GTSNPN, CDR2 SVGIG (reference sequence). As DNA, the CDR3 is TGTGCCTGGAGTCCCCTAACGGGACAGGGAAAAGATGGCTACACCTTC. Its translation: CAWSPLTGQGKDGYTF.

The V gene is TRBV28, the J gene TRBJ1-1, with D perhaps TRBD1 (6 bases). This CDR3 has 14 residues. Trimming removed 3 bases from V and 0 bases from J, with 8 bases in between. Germline V gene lookup returns CDR1 MDHEN and CDR2 SYDVKM. Written as DNA, the CDR3 is TGTGCCAGCAGTTTGAGACAGGTGAACACTGAAGCTTTCTTT. Translation gives CASSLRQVNTEAFF.

The chain has TRBV28 and TRBJ2-1; TRBD1 is a possible D gene (5 bases). With 8 bases removed from V and 8 bases from J, the gap between germline ends came to 25 bases. CDR1 MDHEN and CDR2 SYDVKM come from the germline V gene. The CDR3 length is 16 residues. In nucleotides, the CDR3 is TGTGCCAGCGCCGTCGGACACGGACGTAGTCGCGATGAGCAGTTCTTC. Protein product: CASAVGHGRSRDEQFF. Filled out from reference TRBV28 and TRBJ2-1, the complete variable domain reads DVKVTQSSRYLVKRTGEKVFLECVQDMDHENMFWYRQDPGLGLRLIYFSYDVKMKEKGDIPEGYSVSREKKERFSLILESASTNQTSMYLCASAVGHGRSRDEQFFGPGTRLTVL.